A selection of T cell receptor beta chains follows, all from one sample in a study of T cell responses to AZD1222 COVID-19 vaccine. Generated by immunoSEQ multiplex PCR, the TCRdb table keeps only in-frame clones and is missing some. The sample lists some 71,000 clones, around 89% occurring once. Sequenced material: peripheral blood, taken 28 days after the second AZD1222 dose. The origin of the receptors is an adult who received the AZD1222 COVID-19 vaccine. The CDR3 runs from the conserved cysteine through the conserved F or W.

V gene: TRBV5-1; CDR3 protein: CAREAPDPVYEQYF
V gene: TRBV5-1; CDR3 protein: CASSLTPAGGEQFF
V gene: TRBV10-3; CDR3 protein: CAISESTAGPGSGEKLFF
V gene: TRBV28; CDR3 protein: CASRSSGLPLHF
V gene: TRBV2; CDR3 protein: CASRGGLAGTYEQYF
V gene: TRBV6-2/TRBV6-3; CDR3 protein: CASTPRGNEQFF
V gene: TRBV6-6; CDR3 protein: CASSYSAGARTEAFF
V gene: TRBV6-2/TRBV6-3; CDR3 protein: CASSYRDNYEQYF
V gene: TRBV6-5; CDR3 protein: CASSSTGGYQETQYF
V gene: TRBV24-1; CDR3 protein: CATSGRATTDTQYF
V gene: TRBV29-1; CDR3 protein: CSVEELWTEAFF
V gene: TRBV28; CDR3 protein: CASRDSGYNEQFF
V gene: TRBV5-1; CDR3 protein: CASSLLAGYSNTGELFF
V gene: TRBV9; CDR3 protein: CASSVLAGIGSDTQYF
V gene: TRBV5-1; CDR3 protein: CASSDGRSSGNTIYF
V gene: TRBV11-2; CDR3 protein: CASSATGRGETQYF
V gene: TRBV6-5; CDR3 protein: CASSPIREQDSPLHF
V gene: TRBV30; CDR3 protein: CAWSTAGGNYGYTF
V gene: TRBV29-1; CDR3 protein: CSVGANNEQFF
V gene: TRBV12-3/TRBV12-4; CDR3 protein: CASSFPSSYEQYF
V gene: TRBV19; CDR3 protein: CASSGTGGWQYF
V gene: TRBV9; CDR3 protein: CASSPNRATNEKLFF
V gene: TRBV28; CDR3 protein: CASSSGYEQYF
V gene: TRBV28; CDR3 protein: CASSPTTENYGYTF
V gene: TRBV11-3; CDR3 protein: CASKGNGELFF
V gene: TRBV11-3; CDR3 protein: CASSLDQGGNTEAFF
V gene: TRBV19; CDR3 protein: CASTPTGGMNTEAFF
V gene: TRBV28; CDR3 protein: CAILAGDYNEQFF
V gene: TRBV11-3; CDR3 protein: CASSPGGIGTEAFF
V gene: TRBV19; CDR3 protein: CASRQGGTGEQYF
V gene: TRBV29-1; CDR3 protein: CSVTGQLTGELFF
V gene: TRBV6-5; CDR3 protein: CASSSNRGLEGNTIYF
V gene: TRBV18; CDR3 protein: CASSPPLGVATEAFF
V gene: TRBV28; CDR3 protein: CASRKTGAGGYTF
V gene: TRBV5-1; CDR3 protein: CASKRTSQGYEQYF
V gene: TRBV5-4; CDR3 protein: CASSASGTEQFF
V gene: TRBV4-1; CDR3 protein: CASSQPRQGPEAFF
V gene: TRBV11-2; CDR3 protein: CASSLGAGAYEQYF
V gene: TRBV4-3; CDR3 protein: CASSQVDRYTGELFF
V gene: TRBV5-6; CDR3 protein: CASSSKLESGEKLFF
V gene: TRBV6-6; CDR3 protein: CASSNQETQYF
V gene: TRBV28; CDR3 protein: CASSGPGLRELFF
V gene: TRBV19; CDR3 protein: CASSIESSYEQYF
V gene: TRBV4-3; CDR3 protein: CASSQSGGPNTPHAEQYF
V gene: TRBV7-9; CDR3 protein: CASSVNAETQYF
V gene: TRBV6-5; CDR3 protein: CASSRFRDTEAFF
V gene: TRBV4-1; CDR3 protein: CASRLSEGYTEAFF